The TCR beta chain described here comes from a study of blood T cell repertoires in COVID-19. For the study at large: COVID-19 samples collected from the United States, Italy and Spain covered acute and convalescent phases. The analysed material was cDNA or gDNA that came from T cells, B-cell-depleted T cells, or PBMCs.

Trimming cost V 3 bases and J 4 bases, with 6 bases left between them. This CDR3 has 12 residues. As processed by the authors: Reference gene primer amplification in the assay estimated nucleated cell counts. Measured with immunoSEQ multiplex PCR; TCRdb has only the in-frame clones, and not every one. V and J calls and clone size come straight from that table; D and trimming were deduced from the DNA. The data contain 250,000 to 300,000 clones, roughly 83% of them singletons. V and J are TRBV12-3 or TRBV12-4 and TRBJ1-1; a possible D gene is TRBD1 (5 bases). The sample taken for sequencing was peripheral blood. This TCR was recovered from a man aged 55 to 70 who had recovered from COVID-19. In nucleotides, the CDR3 is TGTGCCAGCAGTTTTCAGGGCACTGAAGCTTTCTTT. This sequence encodes CASSFQGTEAFF.